This TCR beta chain was recovered during a study of blood T cell repertoires in COVID-19. The germline CDR1 and CDR2 sequences are LGHDT and YNNKEL (reference sequence). Trimming cost V 4 bases and J 8 bases, with 12 bases left between them. This CDR3 comprises 13 residues. TCRdb keeps only in-frame clones here, not all; method: immunoSEQ multiplex PCR. The data hold 200,000 to 250,000 clones, with about 87% observed a single time. Concerning this clone: The same CDR3 arises from other DNA sequences in this sample as well.

This chain uses TRBV3-1 (or the pseudogene TRBV3-2) with TRBJ2-1, with a possible D match to TRBD2 (6 bases). This receptor was identified in a man between 65 and 80 years old with acute or convalescent COVID-19. Sequencing was done on a sample of peripheral blood. The CDR3 loop is CASSRLGGDEQFF. CDR3 nucleotides: TGTGCCAGCAGCCGCCTTGGCGGGGATGAGCAGTTCTTC.